Sequencing of this T cell receptor (beta chain) was carried out in a study of T cell responses to AZD1222 COVID-19 vaccine. As to this clone: Its cognate antigen is unknown.

Sequenced by immunoSEQ multiplex PCR; TCRdb stores in-frame clones only, minus some. Among 85,000 to 95,000 clones, roughly 90% were seen once, and the ten largest hold approximately 5%. Findings of the study overall: A mostly white British donor set with more females was recruited, and clonal diversity was possibly underestimated. Scientists sampled the repertoires only once the peak T cell response had passed.

This receptor was taken from an adult who received the AZD1222 COVID-19 vaccine. Sequencing used peripheral blood, obtained 28 days after the second AZD1222 dose.

CDR3 nucleotide sequence: TGTGCCTTCATGGCGCCGGGGGCCGCGAACACTGAAGCTTTCTTT. Its protein is CAFMAPGAANTEAFF. The V call is TRBV30, the J call TRBJ1-1; D is perhaps TRBD1 (6 bases). V was clipped by 7 bases and J by 1 base, with 19 bases between them. Germline V CDR1 and CDR2: GTSNPN, SVGIG (reference sequence). This CDR3 is built from 15 residues.